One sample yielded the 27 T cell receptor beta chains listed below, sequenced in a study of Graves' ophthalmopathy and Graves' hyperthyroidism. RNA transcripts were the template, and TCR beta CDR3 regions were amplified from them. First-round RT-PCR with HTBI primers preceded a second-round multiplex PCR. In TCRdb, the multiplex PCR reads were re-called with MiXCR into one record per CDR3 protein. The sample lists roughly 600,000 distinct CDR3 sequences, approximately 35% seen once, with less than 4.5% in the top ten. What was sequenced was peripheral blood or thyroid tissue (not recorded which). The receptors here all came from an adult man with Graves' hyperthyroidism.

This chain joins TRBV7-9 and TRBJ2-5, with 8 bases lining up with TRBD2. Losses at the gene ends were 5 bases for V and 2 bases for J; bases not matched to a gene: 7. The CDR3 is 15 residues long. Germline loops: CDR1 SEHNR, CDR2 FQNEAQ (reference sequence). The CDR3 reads CASSPLSGDQETQYF. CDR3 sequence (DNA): TGTGCCAGCAGCCCGCTTAGCGGGGATCAAGAGACCCAGTACTTC.

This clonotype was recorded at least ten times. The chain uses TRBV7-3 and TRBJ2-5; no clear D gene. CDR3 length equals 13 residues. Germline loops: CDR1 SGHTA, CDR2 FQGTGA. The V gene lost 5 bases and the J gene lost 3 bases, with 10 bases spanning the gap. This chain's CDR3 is CASSPAGEETQYF. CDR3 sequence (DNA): TGTGCCAGCAGCCCCGCTGGGGAAGAGACCCAGTACTTC.

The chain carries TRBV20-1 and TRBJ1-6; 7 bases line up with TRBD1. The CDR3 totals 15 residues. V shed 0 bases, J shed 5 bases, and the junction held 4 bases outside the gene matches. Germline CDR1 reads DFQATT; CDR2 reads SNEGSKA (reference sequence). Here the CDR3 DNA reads TGCAGTGCTAGAGACTCGGGACAGAATAATTCACCCCTCCACTTT. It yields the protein CSARDSGQNNSPLHF.

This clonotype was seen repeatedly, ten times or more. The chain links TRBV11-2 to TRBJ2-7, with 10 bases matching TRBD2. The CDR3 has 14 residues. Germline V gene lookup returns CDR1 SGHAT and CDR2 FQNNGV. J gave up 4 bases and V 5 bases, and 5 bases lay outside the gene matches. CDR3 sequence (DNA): TGTGCCAGCAGCGTGTTAGCGGGGGGTTACGAGCAGTACTTC. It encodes CASSVLAGGYEQYF.

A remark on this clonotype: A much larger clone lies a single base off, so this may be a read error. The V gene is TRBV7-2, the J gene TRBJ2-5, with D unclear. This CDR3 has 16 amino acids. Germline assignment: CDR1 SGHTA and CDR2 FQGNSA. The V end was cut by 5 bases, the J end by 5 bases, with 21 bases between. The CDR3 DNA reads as TGTGCCAGCAGCCTAACCCCCGACGACGGCCTGGAGACCCAGTACTTC. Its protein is CASSLTPDDGLETQYF.

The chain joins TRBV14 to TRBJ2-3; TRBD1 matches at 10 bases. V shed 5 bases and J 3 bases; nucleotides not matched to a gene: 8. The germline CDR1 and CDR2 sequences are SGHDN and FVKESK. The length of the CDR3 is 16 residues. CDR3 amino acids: CASSESGTGATDTQYF. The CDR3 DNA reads TGTGCCAGCAGCGAATCCGGGACAGGGGCAACAGATACGCAGTATTTT.

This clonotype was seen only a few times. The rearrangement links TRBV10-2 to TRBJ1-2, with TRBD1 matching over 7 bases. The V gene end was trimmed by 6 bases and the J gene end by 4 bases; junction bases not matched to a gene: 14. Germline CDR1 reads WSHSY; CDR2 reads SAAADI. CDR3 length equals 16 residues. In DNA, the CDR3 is TGCGCCAGCAGCCTTGAAGGGGGCCCCATGGGCTATGGCTACACCTTC. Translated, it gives CASSLEGGPMGYGYTF.

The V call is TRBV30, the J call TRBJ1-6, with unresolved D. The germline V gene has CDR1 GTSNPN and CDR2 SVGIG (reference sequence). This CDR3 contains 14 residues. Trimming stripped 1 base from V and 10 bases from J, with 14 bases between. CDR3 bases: TGTGCCTGGAGTGATTCGGGCCGGCGATCACCCCTCCACTTT. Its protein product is CAWSDSGRRSPLHF.

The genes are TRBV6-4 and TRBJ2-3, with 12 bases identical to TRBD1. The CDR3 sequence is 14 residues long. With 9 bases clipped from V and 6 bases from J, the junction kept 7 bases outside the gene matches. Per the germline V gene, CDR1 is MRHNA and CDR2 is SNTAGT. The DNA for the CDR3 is TGTGCCAGTACGGGGACAGGGGGCGCGGATACGCAGTATTTT. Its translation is CASTGTGGADTQYF.

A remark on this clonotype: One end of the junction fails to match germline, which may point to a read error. The CDR3 is CASSFSPGTRSREQYF. The CDR3 DNA sequence: TGTGCCAGCAGCTTCTCCCCCGGGACTAGGTCCCGCGAGCAGTACTTC. V and J are TRBV5-1 and TRBJ2-7, with TRBD2 matching 8 bases. The CDR3 loop spans 16 amino acids. The germline V gene encodes CDR1 SGHRS and CDR2 YFSETQ.

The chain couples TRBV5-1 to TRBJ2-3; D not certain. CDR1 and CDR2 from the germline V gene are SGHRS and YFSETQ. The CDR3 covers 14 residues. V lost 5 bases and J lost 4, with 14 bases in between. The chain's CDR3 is CASSRLDGPDTQYF. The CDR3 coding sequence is TGCGCCAGCAGTCGACTCGACGGCCCAGATACGCAGTATTTT.

CDR3 sequence reads: CSGGTGGEGNEHF. CDR3 nucleotides: TGCAGCGGGGGGACAGGGGGAGAGGGCAATGAGCATTTT. This chain connects TRBV29-1 to TRBJ1-5; 11 nucleotides line up with TRBD1. Germline V gene sequence: CDR1 SQVTM, CDR2 ANQGSEA. The CDR3 spans 13 residues. V trimming: 7 bases; J trimming: 14 bases; junction bases outside the gene matches: 13.

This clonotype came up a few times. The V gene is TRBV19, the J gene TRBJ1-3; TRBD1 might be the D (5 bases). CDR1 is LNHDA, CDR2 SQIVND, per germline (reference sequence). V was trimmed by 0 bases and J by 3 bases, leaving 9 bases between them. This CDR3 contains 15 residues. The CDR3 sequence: CASSIDKRGGNTIYF. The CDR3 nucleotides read TGTGCCAGTAGTATAGATAAAAGGGGTGGAAACACCATATATTTT.

The CDR3 bases are TGCAGCTTGGAGGGGGCGCGTGAGCAGTACTTC. Encoded protein: CSLEGAREQYF. The V and J genes are TRBV29-1 and TRBJ2-7, with D perhaps matching TRBD1 (7 bases). CDR3 length: 11 amino acids. The ends were cut back, 8 bases at V and 7 bases at J, with 15 bases in the middle. Germline V lookup: CDR1 SQVTM, CDR2 ANQGSEA.

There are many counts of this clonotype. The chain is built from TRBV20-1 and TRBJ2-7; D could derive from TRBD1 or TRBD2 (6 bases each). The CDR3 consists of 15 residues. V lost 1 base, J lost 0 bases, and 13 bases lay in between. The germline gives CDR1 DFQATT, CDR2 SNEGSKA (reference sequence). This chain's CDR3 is CSARGGATASYEQYF. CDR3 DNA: TGCAGTGCTAGAGGGGGGGCGACTGCCTCCTACGAGCAGTACTTC.

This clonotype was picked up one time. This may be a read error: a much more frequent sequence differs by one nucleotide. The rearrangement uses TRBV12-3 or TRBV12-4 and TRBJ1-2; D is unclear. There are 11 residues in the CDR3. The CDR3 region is CVSRKNYGYTF. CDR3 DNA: TGTGTCAGCAGAAAAAACTATGGCTACACCTTC.

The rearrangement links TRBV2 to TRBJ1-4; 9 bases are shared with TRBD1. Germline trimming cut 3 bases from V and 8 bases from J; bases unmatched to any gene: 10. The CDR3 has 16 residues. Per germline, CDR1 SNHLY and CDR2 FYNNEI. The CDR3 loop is CASSDAGTGLGEKLFF. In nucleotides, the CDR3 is TGTGCCAGCAGTGACGCCGGGACAGGGTTGGGCGAAAAACTGTTTTTT.

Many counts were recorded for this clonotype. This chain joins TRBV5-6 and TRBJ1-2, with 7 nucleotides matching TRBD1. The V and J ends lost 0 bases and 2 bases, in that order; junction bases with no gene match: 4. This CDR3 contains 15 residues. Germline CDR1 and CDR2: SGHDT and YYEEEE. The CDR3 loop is CASSLDVQGNYGYTF. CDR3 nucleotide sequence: TGTGCCAGCAGCTTGGATGTACAGGGGAACTATGGCTACACCTTC.

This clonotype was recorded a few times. The CDR3 DNA follows: TGTGCCAGCAGTGAAAAGGACTTACCGAACACTGAAGCTTTCTTT. Protein product: CASSEKDLPNTEAFF. The chain has TRBV6-1 and TRBJ1-1, with D uncertain. Trimming took 2 bases from V and 1 from J, leaving 11 bases between them. The length of the CDR3 is 15 residues. CDR1 MNHNS and CDR2 SASEGT come from the germline V gene.

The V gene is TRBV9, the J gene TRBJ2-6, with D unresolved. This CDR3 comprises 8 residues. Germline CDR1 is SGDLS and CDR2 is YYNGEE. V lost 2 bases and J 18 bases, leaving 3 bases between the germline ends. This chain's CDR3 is CASSVSTF. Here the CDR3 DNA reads TGTGCCAGCAGCGTTTCGACTTTC.

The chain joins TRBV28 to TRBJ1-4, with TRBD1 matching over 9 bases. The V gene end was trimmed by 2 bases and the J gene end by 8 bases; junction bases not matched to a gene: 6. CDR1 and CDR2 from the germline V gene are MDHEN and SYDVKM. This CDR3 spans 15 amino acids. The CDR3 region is CASSLGGQGGEKLFF. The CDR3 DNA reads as TGTGCCAGCAGTTTAGGGGGACAGGGAGGAGAAAAACTGTTTTTT.

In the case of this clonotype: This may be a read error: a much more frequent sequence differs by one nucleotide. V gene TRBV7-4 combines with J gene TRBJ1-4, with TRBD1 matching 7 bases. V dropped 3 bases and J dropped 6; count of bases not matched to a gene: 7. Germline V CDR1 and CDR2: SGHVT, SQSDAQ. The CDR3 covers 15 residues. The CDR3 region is CASSLEGQLDEKLFF. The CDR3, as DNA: TGTGCCAGCAGCTTGGAGGGACAGCTTGATGAAAAACTGTTTTTT.

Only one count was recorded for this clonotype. CDR3 in DNA: TGCGCCAGCAGCTGGGGAAGGGGGCGCGGACAGCCCCAGCATTTT. Translated, it gives CASSWGRGRGQPQHF. This rearrangement joins TRBV5-1 to TRBJ1-5; TRBD1 matches 7 bases. V was clipped by 3 bases and J by 7 bases; unmatched bases: 10. The CDR3 totals 15 residues. Germline V lookup: CDR1 SGHRS, CDR2 YFSETQ.

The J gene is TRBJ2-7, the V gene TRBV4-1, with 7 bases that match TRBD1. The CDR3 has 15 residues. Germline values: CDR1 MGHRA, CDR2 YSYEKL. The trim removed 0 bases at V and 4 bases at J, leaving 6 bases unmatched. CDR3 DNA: TGCGCCAGCAGCCAAGAGACAGGGATTGGGTACGAGCAGTACTTC. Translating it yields CASSQETGIGYEQYF.

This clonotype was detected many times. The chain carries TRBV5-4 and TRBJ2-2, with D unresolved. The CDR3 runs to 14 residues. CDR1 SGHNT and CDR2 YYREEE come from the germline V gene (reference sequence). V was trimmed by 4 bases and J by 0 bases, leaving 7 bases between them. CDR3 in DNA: TGTGCCAGCAGCCCCGAGGCGAACACCGGGGAGCTGTTTTTT. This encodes CASSPEANTGELFF.

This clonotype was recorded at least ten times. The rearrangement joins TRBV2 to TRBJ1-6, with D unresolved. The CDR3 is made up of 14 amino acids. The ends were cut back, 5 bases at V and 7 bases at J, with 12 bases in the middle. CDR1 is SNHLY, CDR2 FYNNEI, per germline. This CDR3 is CASSPGRKNSPLHF. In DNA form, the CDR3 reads TGTGCCAGCAGTCCCGGACGGAAGAATTCACCCCTCCACTTT.

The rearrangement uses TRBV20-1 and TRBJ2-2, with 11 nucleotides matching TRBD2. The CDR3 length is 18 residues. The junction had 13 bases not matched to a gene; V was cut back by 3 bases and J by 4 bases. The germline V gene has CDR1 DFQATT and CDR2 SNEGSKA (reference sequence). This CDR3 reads CSARLPGLAGPGTGELFF. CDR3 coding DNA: TGCAGTGCTAGGTTACCCGGACTAGCGGGTCCTGGCACCGGGGAGCTGTTTTTT.